This TCR beta chain was captured by sequencing in a study of identical twins. MiXCR was run by TCRdb on the 5' RACE reads, yielding one entry per CDR3 protein. The sample has 270,000 or so distinct CDR3 sequences; about 8.3% are singletons. Study-level points and caveats: The presence of invariant MAIT and iNKT cells could partly confound analyses of zero-insertion sequences.

The V end was cut by 2 bases, the J end by 0 bases, with 8 bases between. The CDR3 is made up of 15 amino acids. The germline gives CDR1 SEHNR, CDR2 FQNEAQ (reference sequence). In regard to this clonotype: The antigen remains undetermined.

This sample was also put to use in a study of yellow fever vaccine responses in identical twins.

Specimen: CD8+ T cells sorted from blood. The chain combines TRBV7-9 with TRBJ1-3; tentatively, D is TRBD1 (5 bases). This TCR derives from a woman aged 18-30 years in good health. CDR3 bases: TGTGCCAGCAGCTTATTGACAGACTCTGGAAACACCATATATTTT. It is translated as CASSLLTDSGNTIYF.